The T cell receptor beta chain described here comes from a study of CD8 T cells in Susac syndrome. CDR3 size: 15 residues. Germline V gene data show CDR1 as SGHRS and CDR2 as YFSETQ. V was clipped by 4 bases and J by 5 bases; unmatched bases: 9. RNA, at about 0.5 to 1 ug, was reverse transcribed with random hexamers. Each CDR3 protein is one row after TCRdb ran MiXCR on the immunoSEQ multiplex PCR reads. The sample shows about 400,000 distinct CDR3 sequences, roughly 85% of them seen only once. The receptor was derived from a human donor with multiple sclerosis. The chain links TRBV5-1 to TRBJ2-7; 10 bases fit TRBD1. The material sequenced was CD8+ T cells from PBMCs. The DNA for the CDR3 is TGCGCCAGCAGCGACGACGGGACAGGGGACGACGAGCAGTACTTC. It encodes CASSDDGTGDDEQYF.